This TCR beta chain was sequenced for a study of blood T cell repertoires in COVID-19. TCRdb's table, derived via immunoSEQ multiplex PCR, lists solely in-frame clones and lacks some. The profile shows about 140,000 clones, 70% to 85% of them singletons. Sequencing was performed on PBMCs or T cells enriched from blood (not recorded which). The sequence came from a young woman who had been exposed to COVID-19.

CDR3 sequence reads: CASSLPGAYEQYF. The CDR3 bases are TGTGCCAGCAGTTTACCAGGGGCCTACGAGCAGTACTTC. This chain uses TRBV28 with TRBJ2-7; TRBD1 might be the D (6 bases). CDR3 size: 13 residues. V dropped 2 bases and J dropped 2 bases, with 7 bases sitting between them. Germline assignment: CDR1 MDHEN and CDR2 SYDVKM.